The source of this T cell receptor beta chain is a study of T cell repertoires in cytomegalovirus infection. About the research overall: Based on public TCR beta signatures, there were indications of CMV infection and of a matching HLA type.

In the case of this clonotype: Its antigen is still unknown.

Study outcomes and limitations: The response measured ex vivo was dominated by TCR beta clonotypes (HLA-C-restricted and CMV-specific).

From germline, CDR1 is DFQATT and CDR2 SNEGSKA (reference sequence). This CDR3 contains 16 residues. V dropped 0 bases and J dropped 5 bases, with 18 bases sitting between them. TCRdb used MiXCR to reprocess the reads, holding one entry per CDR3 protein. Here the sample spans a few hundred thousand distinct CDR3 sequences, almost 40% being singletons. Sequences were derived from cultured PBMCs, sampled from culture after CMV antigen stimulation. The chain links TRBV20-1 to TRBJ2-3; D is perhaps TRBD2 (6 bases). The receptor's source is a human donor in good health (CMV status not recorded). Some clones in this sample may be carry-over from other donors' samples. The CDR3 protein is CSARDGAGTPRDTQYF. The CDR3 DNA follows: TGCAGTGCTAGAGATGGGGCGGGAACCCCCCGAGATACGCAGTATTTT.